A few counts support the clone carrying this TCR beta chain. TCRdb re-derived calls from the 5' RACE reads in MiXCR, one entry per CDR3 protein. Here the sample spans roughly 54,000 distinct CDR3 sequences, roughly 15% being singletons. The CDR3 has 15 amino acids. V lost 1 base to trimming and J lost 4 bases, with 11 bases between them. CDR1 and CDR2 from the germline V gene are MDHEN and SYDVKM. Naive CD4+ T cells were purified with Tregs depleted by CD25. Sequenced: naive CD4+ T cells sorted from blood. The subset denotes: naive CD4+ T cells, CD4+CD45RA+CD25-. This TCR was sampled from a female donor with breast cancer. The chain joins TRBV28 to TRBJ1-3; no definite D call. For the CDR3, the DNA is TGTGCCAGCAGTTTATCAGCTCGTAACGGAAACACCATATATTTT. Its protein product is CASSLSARNGNTIYF.